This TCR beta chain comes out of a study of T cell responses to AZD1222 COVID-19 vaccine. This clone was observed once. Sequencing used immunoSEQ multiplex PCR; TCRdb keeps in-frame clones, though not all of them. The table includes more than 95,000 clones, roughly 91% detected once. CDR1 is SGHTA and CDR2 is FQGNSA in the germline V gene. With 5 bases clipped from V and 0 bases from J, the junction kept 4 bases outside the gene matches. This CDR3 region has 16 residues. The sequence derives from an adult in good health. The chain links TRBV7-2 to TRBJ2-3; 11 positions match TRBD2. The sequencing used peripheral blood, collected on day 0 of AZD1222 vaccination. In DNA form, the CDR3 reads TGTGCCAGCAGCCTGGGACTAGCGGTTAGCACAGATACGCAGTATTTT. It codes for CASSLGLAVSTDTQYF.